The 32 T cell receptor beta chains presented below share a single source sample, sequenced in a study of shared clonotypes between healthy human individuals. Method: immunoSEQ multiplex PCR; TCRdb's copy keeps in-frame clones and lacks some. The sample includes about 490,000 clones, around 80% of them seen just once. What was sequenced was PBMCs. These receptors all come from a woman between 40 and 55 years old in good health. Some clones in this sample may be carry-over from other donors' samples.

The J gene is TRBJ2-7, the V gene TRBV7-2, with D uncertain. The CDR3 is made up of 11 amino acids. The V gene's germline CDR1 is SGHTA and CDR2 FQGNSA. V lost 2 bases, J lost 7 bases, and 6 bases lay in between. CDR3 nucleotide sequence: TGTGCCAGCAGCTTATATAAAGAGCAGTACTTC. Translating gives CASSLYKEQYF.

Concerning this clone: Other DNA sequences within the sample encode an identical CDR3. V is TRBV6-5 and J is TRBJ1-3, with no clear D. From germline, CDR1 is MNHEY and CDR2 SVGAGI. The V gene lost 6 bases and the J gene lost 1 base, with 4 bases spanning the gap. This CDR3 region has 12 residues. CDR3 nucleotide sequence: TGTGCCAGCAGGACATCTGGAAACACCATATATTTT. It is translated as CASRTSGNTIYF.

This clone was seen only a few times. V usage is TRBV28 and J usage is TRBJ1-2; 9 nucleotides align to TRBD1. This CDR3 is 15 amino acids long. The germline CDR1 and CDR2 sequences are MDHEN and SYDVKM. V shed 5 bases, J shed 6 bases, and the junction held 10 bases outside the gene matches. CDR3 coding DNA: TGTGCCAGCAGTAGACTGACGGACAGGGGTAATGGCTACACCTTC. Its translation: CASSRLTDRGNGYTF.

With regard to this clone: This same CDR3 is encoded by further DNA sequences in the sample. The rearrangement joins TRBV7-9 to TRBJ2-2; TRBD2 aligns across 13 bases. CDR1 is SEHNR and CDR2 is FQNEAQ in the germline V gene (reference sequence). The J segment lost 5 bases and the V segment lost 4 bases, leaving 7 bases of the junction unmatched. The CDR3 loop spans 17 amino acids. This chain's CDR3 is CASSSHGLAGVTGELFF. CDR3 in DNA: TGTGCCAGCAGCTCACACGGACTAGCGGGAGTTACCGGGGAGCTGTTTTTT.

This clone has a single count. The chain has TRBV7-3 and TRBJ2-1; D perhaps matches TRBD1 (6 bases). CDR1 SGHTA and CDR2 FQGTGA come from the germline V gene. Between the trimmed V and J ends, which lost 5 bases and 5 bases, there was a span of 19 bases. This CDR3 has 16 amino acids. Here the CDR3 reads CASSPLADRTNNEQFF. For the CDR3, the DNA is TGTGCCAGCAGCCCACTGGCGGACAGAACCAACAATGAGCAGTTCTTC. Full variable domain (missing parts from reference TRBV7-3 and TRBJ2-1): GAGVSQTPSNKVTEKGKYVELRCDPISGHTALYWYRQSLGQGPEFLIYFQGTGAADDSGLPNDRFFAVRPEGSVSTLKIQRTERGDSAVYLCASSPLADRTNNEQFFGPGTRLTVL.

The chain links TRBV9 to TRBJ2-1; 8 bases align to TRBD2. Trimming at V came to 3 bases and at J to 2 bases, leaving 4 bases not matched to a gene. Germline CDR1 reads SGDLS; CDR2 reads YYNGEE. The CDR3 is 15 amino acids. The chain's CDR3 is CASSASGRPYNEQFF. The DNA of the CDR3 is TGTGCCAGCAGCGCAAGCGGGAGACCCTACAATGAGCAGTTCTTC.

The chain recombines TRBV7-2 with TRBJ2-1, with 8 bases identical to TRBD1. The CDR3 spans 15 residues. Germline-derived CDR1 and CDR2 are SGHTA and FQGNSA. With V trimmed by 5 bases and J by 8 bases, 11 bases remained unmatched. The CDR3 here is CASSKRTGTADEQFF. The DNA for the CDR3 is TGTGCCAGCAGCAAACGGACAGGGACGGCTGATGAGCAGTTCTTC.

In regard to this clone: A far larger clone is one base from this, pointing to a likely read error. The rearrangement uses TRBV28 and TRBJ1-5; D is possibly TRBD1 (5 bases). From germline, CDR1 is MDHEN and CDR2 SYDVKM. The CDR3 length is 15 residues. The CDR3 bases are TGTGCCGGCAGTTTAGGCGGCGTGGGGGATCAGCCCCAGCATTTT. It is translated as CAGSLGGVGDQPQHF. Looking up the rest from reference TRBV28 and TRBJ1-5 gives the full variable domain: DVKVTQSSRYLVKRTGEKVFLECVQDMDHENMFWYRQDPGLGLRLIYFSYDVKMKEKGDIPEGYSVSREKKERFSLILESASTNQTSMYLCAGSLGGVGDQPQHFGDGTRLSIL.

With respect to this clone: Just one base apart from a much larger clone, this may be a read error. Other DNA sequences in this specimen translate into the identical CDR3. The chain couples TRBV5-1 to TRBJ2-7, with unresolved D. The CDR3 consists of 13 residues. CDR1 and CDR2 (germline): SGHRS, YFSETQ. V was shortened by 0 bases and J by 0 bases, with 4 bases between the two germline ends. This CDR3 is CASSLEVSYEQYF. The CDR3 DNA follows: TGCGCCAGCAGCTTGGAAGTCTCCTACGAGCAGTACTTC.

This clone was observed a few times. The same CDR3 is also encoded by other DNA sequences in this sample. V usage is TRBV5-1 and J usage is TRBJ1-2, with D perhaps TRBD1 (6 bases). The CDR3 has 14 amino acids. CDR1 is SGHRS and CDR2 is YFSETQ in the germline V gene. V was shortened by 1 base and J by 4 bases, with 11 bases between the two germline ends. The CDR3 DNA reads as TGCGCCAGCAGCTTGTCCGGGACAAGCTATGGCTACACCTTC. It yields the protein CASSLSGTSYGYTF.

As concerns this clone: The junction does not match germline at one end; this may be a read error. Different DNA sequences within this sample yield the same CDR3. The rearrangement joins TRBV6-5 to TRBJ2-2; TRBD1 matches 8 bases. The germline gives CDR1 MNHEY, CDR2 SVGAGI. The CDR3 is 14 residues long. CDR3 residues: CASRVDRETGELFF. As DNA, the CDR3 is TGTGCCAGCAGGGTGGACAGGGAGACCGGAGAGCTGTTTTTT.

This clone was counted between two and nine times. The CDR3 is CASSQTRNTEAFF. CDR3 in DNA: TGTGCCAGTAGTCAAACACGGAACACTGAAGCTTTCTTT. V gene TRBV19 combines with J gene TRBJ1-1; no firm D call. Trimming removed 5 bases from V and 1 base from J, with 8 bases in between. The CDR3 is 13 residues long. The germline V gene encodes CDR1 LNHDA and CDR2 SQIVND (reference sequence). Combining the CDR3 with reference TRBV19 and TRBJ1-1 gives the whole variable domain DGGITQSPKYLFRKEGQNVTLSCEQNLNHDAMYWYRQDPGQGLRLIYYSQIVNDFQKGDIAEGYSVSREKKESFPLTVTSAQKNPTAFYLCASSQTRNTEAFFGQGTRLTVV.

This chain joins TRBV6-1 and TRBJ1-5; D unclear. The CDR3 is 13 amino acids. Germline values: CDR1 MNHNS, CDR2 SASEGT. Trimming took off 1 base at V and 5 bases at J, with 6 bases between the two ends. The CDR3 sequence: CASSEGTHQPQHF. The CDR3 DNA is TGTGCCAGCAGTGAAGGGACCCATCAGCCCCAGCATTTT.

CDR3 coding DNA: TGTGCCTGGAGTCGATCGACTAGCGGGAGTGGCACAGATACGCAGTATTTT. This codes for CAWSRSTSGSGTDTQYF. This rearrangement joins TRBV30 to TRBJ2-3; 12 bases match TRBD2. Trimming at V came to 2 bases and at J to 1 base, leaving 7 bases not matched to a gene. The CDR3 runs 17 residues. Germline CDR1 is GTSNPN and CDR2 is SVGIG (reference sequence).

The chain couples TRBV5-1 to TRBJ2-1, with TRBD1 matching 11 bases. Germline assignment: CDR1 SGHRS and CDR2 YFSETQ. The CDR3 is 16 amino acids. Unmatched junction bases numbered 6, after V lost 4 bases and J lost 3 bases. The CDR3 sequence: CASSVRTGGVYNEQFF. The DNA of the CDR3 is TGCGCCAGCAGCGTCCGGACAGGGGGCGTCTACAATGAGCAGTTCTTC.

This chain connects TRBV4-1 to TRBJ1-4, with D unresolved. The CDR3 contains 11 residues. Germline V gene data show CDR1 as MGHRA and CDR2 as YSYEKL. V lost 5 bases and J lost 6, with 4 bases in between. CDR3 bases: TGCGCCAGCAGCTCGCATGAAAAACTGTTTTTT. It translates to CASSSHEKLFF.

This clone showed up just once. A single base separates this from a much larger clone, so it may be a read error. The chain is built from TRBV30 and TRBJ2-1; perhaps TRBD2 as D (6 bases). Germline loops: CDR1 GTSNPN, CDR2 SVGIG (reference sequence). The CDR3 extends over 15 amino acids. The DNA of the CDR3 is TGTGCCTGGAGTCGGCTAGCGACCTCCTACGATGAGCAGTTCTTC. Its protein is CAWSRLATSYDEQFF.

Written as DNA, the CDR3 is TGTGCCAGTAGGGGGCGGAACAGCTCCTACGAGCAGTACTTC. Amino acids: CASRGRNSSYEQYF. The genes are TRBV19 and TRBJ2-7; a weak D match, TRBD1 (5 bases). Germline V CDR1 and CDR2: LNHDA, SQIVND (reference sequence). The CDR3 is 14 amino acids. The V end was cut by 6 bases, the J end by 0 bases, with 12 bases between. The complete variable domain, with remaining parts taken from reference TRBV19 and TRBJ2-7, reads DGGITQSPKYLFRKEGQNVTLSCEQNLNHDAMYWYRQDPGQGLRLIYYSQIVNDFQKGDIAEGYSVSREKKESFPLTVTSAQKNPTAFYLCASRGRNSSYEQYFGPGTRLTVT.

The gene calls are TRBV28 and TRBJ2-5; 9 bases are shared with TRBD2. V gave up 6 bases and J gave up 5 bases; unmatched junction bases: 7. Germline V gives CDR1 MDHEN, CDR2 SYDVKM. The length of the CDR3 is 14 residues. The CDR3 sequence: CASRRGRARETQYF. Written as DNA, the CDR3 is TGTGCCAGCAGGCGCGGGAGGGCCAGGGAGACCCAGTACTTC.

This clone is a singleton in its sample. The J gene is TRBJ2-1, the V gene TRBV2, with D perhaps matching TRBD2 (5 bases). The V gene's germline CDR1 is SNHLY and CDR2 FYNNEI. Trimming left V 7 bases short and J 10 bases short, with 14 bases between. The length of the CDR3 is 12 residues. The CDR3 protein is CASTWRAREQFF. The CDR3 nucleotides are TGTGCCAGCACTTGGCGGGCCCGGGAGCAGTTCTTC.

As for this clone: A far larger clone is just one base off, so this is likely a read error. CDR3 protein: CGSSQDLGSGANVLTF. For the CDR3, the DNA is TGTGGCAGCAGCCAAGATCTAGGGAGCGGGGCCAACGTCCTGACTTTC. The J gene is TRBJ2-6, the V gene TRBV4-2, with D perhaps TRBD2 (5 bases). Per germline, CDR1 LGHNA and CDR2 YNFKEQ. CDR3 length: 16 residues.

The chain has TRBV30 and TRBJ2-2, with D perhaps matching TRBD1 or TRBD2 (5 bases each). V lost 1 base and J 8 bases, leaving 11 bases between the germline ends. Per germline, CDR1 GTSNPN and CDR2 SVGIG (reference sequence). The CDR3 runs 13 residues. The CDR3 region is CAWSGGVKGELFF. In DNA form, the CDR3 reads TGTGCCTGGAGTGGAGGGGTAAAGGGGGAGCTGTTTTTT.

V usage is TRBV15 and J usage is TRBJ2-5, with TRBD2 matching 7 bases. The CDR3 is 13 amino acids. The J segment lost 7 bases and the V segment lost 7 bases, leaving 9 bases of the junction unmatched. Germline V gives CDR1 LNHNV, CDR2 YYDKDF (reference sequence). CDR3 nucleotide sequence: TGTGCCACCACCCCCCGGGACTACGGGACCCAGTACTTC. Protein product: CATTPRDYGTQYF.

The sample holds a few counts of this clone. This chain uses TRBV6-6 with TRBJ1-2, with TRBD1 identical over 8 bases. Losses at the gene ends were 4 bases for V and 5 bases for J; bases not matched to a gene: 6. The CDR3 extends over 14 amino acids. Germline V gene sequence: CDR1 MNHNY, CDR2 SVGAGI (reference sequence). The CDR3 loop is CASSSQGASYGYTF. The CDR3 DNA reads TGTGCCAGCAGTTCGCAGGGGGCCTCTTATGGCTACACCTTC.

This clone was detected a few times. This chain joins TRBV10-3 and TRBJ1-2, with 8 bases lining up with TRBD1. The CDR3 has 14 residues. CDR1 is ENHRY and CDR2 is SYGVKD in the germline V gene. The ends lost 6 bases at V and 7 bases at J; junction bases unmatched: 10. The CDR3, as DNA: TGTGCCATCAGGGGGGCGGCAGGGGGCCGTGGCTACACCTTC. Translating it yields CAIRGAAGGRGYTF.

The rearrangement uses TRBV6-1 and TRBJ1-1; the match to TRBD1 covers 7 bases. This CDR3 has 14 amino acids. V lost 7 bases, J lost 1 base, and 6 bases stayed unmatched. Germline V gives CDR1 MNHNS, CDR2 SASEGT. CDR3 DNA: TGTGCCAGCACTAGGACAGGAGGGAACACTGAAGCTTTCTTT. Residues: CASTRTGGNTEAFF.

This sequence joins TRBV11-2 and TRBJ1-6; the D gene is possibly TRBD1 (6 bases). Trimming shortened V by 4 bases and J by 8 bases, and 12 bases separated the two germline ends. Germline-derived CDR1 and CDR2 are SGHAT and FQNNGV. The CDR3 runs to 14 residues. The CDR3 here is CASSSTGIYSPLHF. The CDR3 DNA reads TGTGCCAGCAGCTCAACAGGGATTTATTCACCCCTCCACTTT.

J is TRBJ1-1 and V is TRBV5-5; TRBD1 agrees at 7 bases. Trimming removed 4 bases from V and 5 bases from J; junction bases left unmatched: 14. The CDR3 loop spans 16 amino acids. The V gene's germline CDR1 is SGHKS and CDR2 YYEKEE (reference sequence). CDR3 nucleotides: TGTGCCAGCAGCCTTACTGACAGGGTAGAGGGAACTGAAGCTTTCTTT. Its translation is CASSLTDRVEGTEAFF.

This rearrangement joins TRBV6-6 to TRBJ1-1; a weak D match, TRBD1 (5 bases). The germline CDR1 and CDR2 sequences are MNHNY and SVGAGI (reference sequence). Between the trimmed V and J ends, which lost 6 bases and 7 bases, there was a span of 15 bases. The CDR3 has 13 amino acids. The CDR3: CASRSPITGEAFF. The DNA of the CDR3 is TGTGCCAGCAGGTCACCCATAACAGGTGAAGCTTTCTTT.

Remarks on this clone: A far larger clone is just one base off, so this is likely a read error. This rearrangement joins TRBV4-2 to TRBJ2-2; D might be TRBD2 (5 bases). Trimming removed 2 bases from V and 5 bases from J, with 21 bases in between. Germline V lookup: CDR1 LGHNA, CDR2 YNFKEQ. The CDR3 totals 18 residues. The CDR3 spells CASSQFLSAEASTGELFF. Here the CDR3 DNA reads TGTGCCAGCAGCCAATTCCTCTCAGCGGAAGCCTCTACCGGGGAGCTGTTTTTT.

J is TRBJ2-4 and V is TRBV19, with 8 bases lining up with TRBD1. V gave up 4 bases and J gave up 12 bases; unmatched junction bases: 14. The CDR3 totals 15 residues. Germline CDR1 reads LNHDA; CDR2 reads SQIVND (reference sequence). For the CDR3, the DNA is TGTGCCAGTAGTACCATTCAGGGGGCGCCGGTTGGTCAGTACTTC. Protein product: CASSTIQGAPVGQYF. Supplemented by reference TRBV19 and TRBJ2-4, the full variable domain reads DGGITQSPKYLFRKEGQNVTLSCEQNLNHDAMYWYRQDPGQGLRLIYYSQIVNDFQKGDIAEGYSVSREKKESFPLTVTSAQKNPTAFYLCASSTIQGAPVGQYFGAGTRLSVL.

As regards this clone: No DNA is shown, since the ends of the CDR3 on it are uncertain; the CDR3 is the one TCRdb lists. This chain connects TRBV19 to TRBJ1-2. The CDR3 spans 16 amino acids, including both terminal residues. Germline loops: CDR1 LNHDA, CDR2 SQIVND (reference sequence). CDR3 region: CASSIVVLRADDGYTF.